The rows below give T cell receptor beta chains drawn from one sample of a study of blood T cell repertoires in COVID-19. Sequencing used immunoSEQ multiplex PCR; TCRdb keeps in-frame clones, though not all of them. The sample yields about 30,000 clones, 55% to 80% seen once. The sequenced material came from peripheral blood. These receptor sequences come from a human donor in a cohort sampled during active COVID-19. CDR3s include the opening cysteine and the closing phenylalanine or tryptophan. D genes are given only for firm matches.

CDR3	D	J	V
CASSLDLTPGTSDEQFF	NA	TRBJ2-1	TRBV11-2
CASSRQNYGYTF	NA	TRBJ1-2	TRBV28
CASSIDRVPIF	NA	TRBJ1-2	TRBV19
CASSIGQANTEAFF	NA	TRBJ1-1	TRBV19
CSALDLYEQYF	NA	TRBJ2-7	TRBV20-1
CASSIFFGTAIKGDMNTEAFF	TRBD1	TRBJ1-1	TRBV19
CASSLSGTRRAEQFF	TRBD2	TRBJ2-1	TRBV5-4
CANGQGRTEAFF	TRBD1	TRBJ1-1	TRBV10-3
CASSLSQGRGYTF	NA	TRBJ1-2	TRBV27
CASSIDRRETQYF	NA	TRBJ2-5	TRBV6-5
CASSLARASYEQYF	NA	TRBJ2-7	TRBV7-6
CASKLAGGGKQYF	TRBD2	TRBJ2-7	TRBV7-2
CASSLAVEGPHNEQFF	NA	TRBJ2-1	TRBV27
CASSASLAAPGQYF	NA	TRBJ2-7	TRBV2
CASSIGGGSRHEQYF	TRBD2	TRBJ2-7	TRBV19
CASSPGQGREPQHF	TRBD1	TRBJ1-5	TRBV6-2/TRBV6-3
CASSLPGQGSYNSPLHF	TRBD1	TRBJ1-6	TRBV28
CSVERTASSYNEQFF	NA	TRBJ2-1	TRBV29-1
CASSSGTTLMMYQETQYF	TRBD2	TRBJ2-5	TRBV7-8
CASSQLQGNQPQHF	NA	TRBJ1-5	TRBV4-2
CASSSQGYNEQFF	NA	TRBJ2-1	TRBV7-3
CATSRTVNSPLHF	NA	TRBJ1-6	TRBV15
CASSSLAGWDTQYF	TRBD2	TRBJ2-3	TRBV5-8
CASSAGTGPYEQYF	TRBD1	TRBJ2-7	TRBV5-1
CASRPTGNTEAFF	NA	TRBJ1-1	TRBV7-9
CSASHRGGEKLFF	TRBD1	TRBJ1-4	TRBV20-1
CASMRAPNYGYTF	NA	TRBJ1-2	TRBV6-5
CASSFLQGNGYTF	NA	TRBJ1-2	TRBV6-2/TRBV6-3
CASSAVGRVTDTQYF	NA	TRBJ2-3	TRBV9
CASSFPNRQYSEQFF	NA	TRBJ2-1	TRBV27
CASSERGVSNQPQHF	NA	TRBJ1-5	TRBV2
CASSLSSSGNEQFF	TRBD2	TRBJ2-1	TRBV7-3
CASSSTGGAGTPLHF	TRBD1	TRBJ1-6	TRBV5-1
CASSEYGRTGANVLTF	NA	TRBJ2-6	TRBV25-1
CASTPTPERAEAFF	NA	TRBJ1-1	TRBV2
CASSQTTLWASPLHF	NA	TRBJ1-6	TRBV4-1
CASSPQGNSYNEQFF	NA	TRBJ2-1	TRBV9
CASSPGLSQETQYF	TRBD2	TRBJ2-5	TRBV18
CASSSSGTTEYF	TRBD2	TRBJ2-3	TRBV7-2
CAWNSINSYNSPLHF	NA	TRBJ1-6	TRBV30
CASSSDYEQYF	NA	TRBJ2-7	TRBV7-9
CASSPRTGRIIDTQYF	TRBD1	TRBJ2-3	TRBV7-8
CASSQGAQGLTNYGYTF	NA	TRBJ1-2	TRBV3-1/TRBV3-2
CASSLTGEGEQYF	NA	TRBJ2-7	TRBV5-1
CASSPNVGGRADTQYF	NA	TRBJ2-3	TRBV11-1
CASSLVRRGGGYTF	NA	TRBJ1-2	TRBV7-2